This T cell receptor beta chain was documented in a study of OX40 agonist ivuxolimab in advanced cancers. Study background: A history of anti-PD-1, anti-PD-L1 or anti-CTLA-4 therapy was acceptable, and over 35% had some.

Sequencing used immunoSEQ multiplex PCR; TCRdb keeps in-frame clones, though not all of them. Counted here are over 70,000 clones, 65% to 90% occurring once; the ten biggest clones make up 2%. This clone was recorded only once. Antigen: not known. Samples were taken at baseline and on day 1 of cycles 4 and 7. General observations from the study: Which antigen the expanded peripheral T cells recognized is unknown.

Germline V gene data show CDR1 as SNHLY and CDR2 as FYNNEI. The CDR3 contains 15 residues. Trimming took 6 bases from V and 6 from J; bases not matched to a gene: 5. The chain uses TRBV2 and TRBJ2-3; the match to TRBD2 covers 14 bases. The sequenced sample was CD4+ or CD8+ T cells sorted from blood, obtained in a trial of the OX40 agonist ivuxolimab. The clonotype comes from an adult with an advanced solid tumor such as melanoma, head and neck, liver or kidney cancer. The CDR3 DNA is TGTGCCAGCAGGAGACTAGCGGGGGGGCCCGATACGCAGTATTTT. Encoded protein: CASRRLAGGPDTQYF.